The 19 T cell receptor beta chains below were found in one sample sequenced in a study of identical twins. TCRdb passed the 5' RACE reads through MiXCR, listing each CDR3 protein once. This sample has about 890,000 distinct CDR3 sequences, with 9% to 15% found just once. Another study also made use of these data, one on yellow fever vaccine responses in identical twins.

The sequenced material came from PBMCs. Receptors originate from a woman aged 18-29 years in good health.

This clonotype was seen only a few times. This chain uses TRBV12-3 or TRBV12-4 with TRBJ2-1; maybe TRBD1 (6 bases). The ends were cut back, 3 bases at V and 9 bases at J, with 9 bases in the middle. The CDR3 contains 12 residues. CDR3 amino acids: CASSFRGIEQFF. As DNA, the CDR3 is TGTGCCAGCAGTTTTAGGGGGATTGAGCAGTTCTTC.

This clonotype was recorded at least ten times. V gene TRBV5-1 combines with J gene TRBJ2-1, with 11 nucleotides matching TRBD2. J was trimmed by 4 bases and V by 4 bases; bases with no gene match: 4. Per germline, CDR1 SGHRS and CDR2 YFSETQ. The CDR3 consists of 15 residues. The CDR3, as DNA: TGCGCCAGCAGCCCAACTAGCGGGAGATACAATGAGCAGTTCTTC. Translated: CASSPTSGRYNEQFF.

J is TRBJ1-6 and V is TRBV7-2; no clear D gene. Looked up from germline, CDR1 is SGHTA and CDR2 is FQGNSA. The length of the CDR3 is 16 residues. Trimming took 1 base from V and 9 from J, leaving 16 bases between them. Written as DNA, the CDR3 is TGTGCCAGCAGCTTAGACTCCGGTTTCAGGAGTTCACCCCTCCACTTT. It yields the protein CASSLDSGFRSSPLHF.

The rearrangement links TRBV6-1 to TRBJ2-5; the D gene could be TRBD1 or TRBD2 (5 bases each). The V gene lost 7 bases and the J gene lost 5 bases, with 20 bases spanning the gap. The germline CDR1 and CDR2 sequences are MNHNS and SASEGT. This CDR3 is 15 amino acids long. This CDR3 reads CASNRPTVLGETQYF. DNA for the CDR3: TGTGCCAGCAATCGGCCGACAGTACTAGGGGAGACCCAGTACTTC.

This clonotype turned up a few times. This chain joins TRBV12-3 or TRBV12-4 and TRBJ2-2; tentatively, D is TRBD1 (5 bases). V was pared by 4 bases and J by 6 bases, with 12 bases between. The CDR3 sequence is 14 residues long. The chain's CDR3 is CASSSRGGAGELFF. In DNA, the CDR3 is TGTGCCAGCAGTTCTAGGGGTGGGGCCGGGGAGCTGTTTTTT.

The CDR3 DNA reads TGCAGTGCGCTTATTTCGGTTCACGGGGAGCTGTTTTTT. Protein sequence: CSALISVHGELFF. The chain joins TRBV20-1 to TRBJ2-2; D ambiguous. Per germline, CDR1 DFQATT and CDR2 SNEGSKA (reference sequence). V gave up 6 bases and J gave up 7 bases, with 15 bases separating them. The CDR3 consists of 13 residues.

The chain links TRBV4-2 to TRBJ2-1; 10 bases agree with TRBD2. The CDR3 has 16 residues. V shed 1 base and J 9 bases; nucleotides not matched to a gene: 9. Germline V gene sequence: CDR1 LGHNA, CDR2 YNFKEQ. CDR3 coding DNA: TGTGCCAGCAGCCAAGTTAGGGGTAGCGGGGGGTCTGAGCAGTTCTTC. It translates to CASSQVRGSGGSEQFF.

This chain connects TRBV12-3 or TRBV12-4 to TRBJ2-1; the match to TRBD2 covers 8 bases. The CDR3 runs to 16 residues. The J segment lost 4 bases and the V segment lost 5 bases, leaving 10 bases of the junction unmatched. The chain's CDR3 is CASSQPRTSPYNEQFF. DNA for the CDR3: TGTGCCAGCAGTCAGCCAAGGACTAGCCCATACAATGAGCAGTTCTTC.

The chain links TRBV7-9 to TRBJ1-1; D unresolved. The germline V gene encodes CDR1 SEHNR and CDR2 FQNEAQ (reference sequence). This CDR3 is built from 16 residues. Trimming shortened V by 5 bases and J by 0 bases, and 16 bases separated the two germline ends. CDR3 sequence: CASSRGIYPLNTEAFF. In DNA, the CDR3 is TGTGCCAGCAGCCGCGGCATATACCCTTTGAACACTGAAGCTTTCTTT. Full variable domain (outside the CDR3, taken from reference TRBV7-9 and TRBJ1-1): DTGVSQNPRHKITKRGQNVTFRCDPISEHNRLYWYRQTLGQGPEFLTYFQNEAQLEKSRLLSDRFSAERPKGSFSTLEIQRTEQGDSAMYLCASSRGIYPLNTEAFFGQGTRLTVV.

The CDR3 nucleotides are TGTGCCAGCAGTTCACACAGGGGTTTAGGCGAGCAGTACTTC. It yields the protein CASSSHRGLGEQYF. The chain combines TRBV12-3 or TRBV12-4 with TRBJ2-7, with TRBD1 identical over 7 bases. The V segment lost 4 bases and the J segment 6 bases; nucleotides outside the gene matches: 9. The CDR3 is 14 amino acids.

The chain has TRBV6-5 and TRBJ2-3; TRBD2 is a possible D gene (6 bases). Trimming stripped 0 bases from V and 0 bases from J, with 19 bases between. There are 19 residues in the CDR3. Germline CDR1 reads MNHEY; CDR2 reads SVGAGI. This CDR3 is CASSYSMFLAQPSTDTQYF. CDR3 DNA: TGTGCCAGCAGTTACTCGATGTTCCTAGCGCAACCTAGCACAGATACGCAGTATTTT.

This clonotype was counted ten times or more. The CDR3, as DNA: TGCAGTGCTAGAGCGGGGCAGGGGACAGATACGCAGTATTTT. Its translation: CSARAGQGTDTQYF. The chain is built from TRBV20-1 and TRBJ2-3; tentative D call: TRBD1 (6 bases). Trimming removed 1 base at V and 3 bases at J, with 11 bases between. This CDR3 is 14 amino acids long. Germline values: CDR1 DFQATT, CDR2 SNEGSKA (reference sequence).

The rearrangement uses TRBV7-2 and TRBJ2-6; tentatively, D is TRBD1 (6 bases). The V gene's germline CDR1 is SGHTA and CDR2 FQGNSA. Trimming removed 0 bases from V and 2 bases from J, with 8 bases in between. This CDR3 has 16 amino acids. The CDR3 coding sequence is TGTGCCAGCAGCTTAGCGTGGACAGCTGGGGCCAACGTCCTGACTTTC. Translation: CASSLAWTAGANVLTF.

The table lists this clonotype with a few counts. This chain connects TRBV15 to TRBJ1-1; perhaps TRBD1 as D (6 bases). This CDR3 contains 13 residues. V dropped 0 bases and J dropped 10 bases, with 12 bases sitting between them. CDR1 is LNHNV, CDR2 YYDKDF, per germline (reference sequence). The CDR3 DNA sequence: TGTGCCACCAGCAGAGATCTAACGGACAGAGCTTTCTTT. Translated: CATSRDLTDRAFF.

This clonotype was seen a few times. The rearrangement uses TRBV7-9 and TRBJ2-1; D call uncertain. V lost 5 bases, J lost 4 bases, and 12 bases lay in between. The CDR3 has 14 amino acids. Germline V lookup: CDR1 SEHNR, CDR2 FQNEAQ (reference sequence). The CDR3 bases are TGTGCCAGCAGCCCCATGGGGTTTTACAATGAGCAGTTCTTC. Its translation: CASSPMGFYNEQFF. The complete variable domain, with remaining parts taken from reference TRBV7-9 and TRBJ2-1, reads DTGVSQNPRHKITKRGQNVTFRCDPISEHNRLYWYRQTLGQGPEFLTYFQNEAQLEKSRLLSDRFSAERPKGSFSTLEIQRTEQGDSAMYLCASSPMGFYNEQFFGPGTRLTVL.

The chain joins TRBV12-3 or TRBV12-4 to TRBJ2-3, with D perhaps being TRBD1 or TRBD2 (6 bases each). V lost 8 bases and J lost 7, with 19 bases in between. The CDR3 consists of 14 residues. CDR3 in DNA: TGTGCCAGCGTTCTAGGTGGGGGGCCTAATACGCAGTATTTT. Translation gives CASVLGGGPNTQYF.

This clonotype was recorded a few times. The J gene is TRBJ2-3, the V gene TRBV12-3 or TRBV12-4; TRBD2 agrees at 13 bases. The CDR3 sequence is 15 residues long. The ends lost 7 bases at V and 8 bases at J; junction bases unmatched: 9. CDR3 region: CASNLGTSGTLTQYF. The CDR3 nucleotides are TGTGCCAGCAATCTAGGGACTAGCGGGACCCTTACGCAGTATTTT.

The table lists this clonotype with many counts. The genes are TRBV12-3 or TRBV12-4 and TRBJ1-6; D remains ambiguous. Trimming shortened V by 3 bases and J by 5 bases, and 8 bases separated the two germline ends. The CDR3 totals 14 residues. The CDR3 is CASSLVWDNSPLHF. CDR3 coding DNA: TGTGCCAGCAGTTTGGTGTGGGATAATTCACCCCTCCACTTT.

This clonotype was recorded a few times. DNA for the CDR3: TGTGCCAGCAGCCAAGATGGGCCCTACAATGAGCAGTTCTTC. Residues: CASSQDGPYNEQFF. The chain carries TRBV3-1 and TRBJ2-1; D is unresolved. The CDR3 loop spans 14 amino acids. Germline V gene sequence: CDR1 LGHDT, CDR2 YNNKEL (reference sequence). Trimming stripped 0 bases from V and 2 bases from J, with 5 bases between.